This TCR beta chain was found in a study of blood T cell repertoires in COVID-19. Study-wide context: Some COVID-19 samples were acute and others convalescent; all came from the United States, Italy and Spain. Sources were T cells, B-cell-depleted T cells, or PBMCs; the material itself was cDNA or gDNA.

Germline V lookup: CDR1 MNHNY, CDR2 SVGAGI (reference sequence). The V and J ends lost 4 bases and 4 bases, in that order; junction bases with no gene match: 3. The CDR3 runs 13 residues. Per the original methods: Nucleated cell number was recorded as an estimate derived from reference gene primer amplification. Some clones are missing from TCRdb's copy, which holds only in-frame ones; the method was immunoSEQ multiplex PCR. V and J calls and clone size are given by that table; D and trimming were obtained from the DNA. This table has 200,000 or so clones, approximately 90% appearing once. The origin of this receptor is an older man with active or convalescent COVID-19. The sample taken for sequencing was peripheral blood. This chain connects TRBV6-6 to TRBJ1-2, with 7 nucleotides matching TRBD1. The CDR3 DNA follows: TGTGCCAGCAGTTTTGGGGACAGCTATGGCTACACCTTC. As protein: CASSFGDSYGYTF.